Listed below are T cell receptor beta chains from one sample, sequenced in a study of T cells in Graves' hyperthyroidism and ophthalmopathy. TCRdb re-analysed the multiplex PCR reads in MiXCR, keeping a single row per CDR3 protein. The top ten hold around 15% of the sample, which has about 690,000 distinct CDR3 sequences, roughly 17% seen once. Material: blood. These TCRs come from a man aged 50 to 60 with Graves' hyperthyroidism. CDR3s include the opening cysteine and the closing phenylalanine or tryptophan. A D gene is named only where the DNA matches it firmly. Rows give clone size only sometimes, using once, few, many, or a class for an expanded clone.

V,D,size,J,DNA,CDR3
TRBV10-3,TRBD1,many,TRBJ2-1,TGTGCCATCAGTGACCCGAACAGGGGGATGGAGGACAATGAGCAGTTCTTC,CAISDPNRGMEDNEQFF
TRBV24-1,-,-,TRBJ1-3,TGTGCCACAAGCCCGGGCCTAGAAGCGGGAAACACCATATATTTT,CATSPGLEAGNTIYF
TRBV19,-,-,TRBJ1-1,TGTGCCAGTAGTATCAAAAAGGGAGGGGAAGCTTTCTTT,CASSIKKGGEAFF
TRBV20-1,-,many,TRBJ1-1,TGCAGTGCTAGAGTCCCTTGGGCAGGGGTTACCACTGAAGCTTTCTTT,CSARVPWAGVTTEAFF
TRBV6-6,TRBD2,-,TRBJ2-7,TGTGCCAGCAGTTACGGGCGCCTAGCGGGTGCCTACGAGCAGTACTTC,CASSYGRLAGAYEQYF
TRBV15,-,-,TRBJ1-4,TGTGCCACCAGCCGCAAACTGGAGCCCTGGGGAACTAATGAAAAACTGTTTTTT,CATSRKLEPWGTNEKLFF
TRBV4-3,-,few,TRBJ1-1,TGCGCCAGCAGCCAAGATGTACAGGGTGACACTGAAGCTTTCTTT,CASSQDVQGDTEAFF
TRBV28,TRBD1,many,TRBJ1-2,TGTGCCAGCAGTTTTCCGCCCGGGACAGGGGGCCGGGGTTATGGCTACACCTTC,CASSFPPGTGGRGYGYTF
TRBV20-1,-,-,TRBJ1-6,TGCAGTGCCGTACCTGGCAGGGCTAATTCACCCCTCCACTTT,CSAVPGRANSPLHF
TRBV20-1,TRBD2,few,TRBJ2-1,TGCAGTGCTAGAGATCCTAGCGGAAAAAGCTCCTACAATGAGCAGTTCTTC,CSARDPSGKSSYNEQFF
TRBV27,-,many,TRBJ2-1,TGTGCCAGCAGTTTAGAGCGGCCGAATTACAATGAGCAGTTCTTC,CASSLERPNYNEQFF
TRBV19,-,-,TRBJ2-1,TGTGCCAGTAAACTCGATAACGGGTGGGTTTACAATGAGCAGTTCTTC,CASKLDNGWVYNEQFF
TRBV27,TRBD2,many,TRBJ2-1,TGTGCCAGCAGTGCACTAGCGGGAGCCGCAAATGAGCAGTTCTTC,CASSALAGAANEQFF
TRBV7-8,-,many,TRBJ2-7,TGTGCCAGCAGCTTAAGGCAGGAACTCTACGAGCAGTACTTC,CASSLRQELYEQYF
TRBV11-2,-,many,TRBJ1-3,TGTGCCAGCAGCCCTCCCGGGGGGCTCGGAAACACCATATATTTT,CASSPPGGLGNTIYF
TRBV6-1,-,many,TRBJ2-7,TGTGCCAGCAGTCCCACAGGGAGTGGCTACGAGCAGTACTTC,CASSPTGSGYEQYF
TRBV7-2,-,-,TRBJ2-3,TGTGCCAGCAGCTCCGGCGGCGGGGATACGCAGTATTTT,CASSSGGGDTQYF
TRBV12-3/TRBV12-4,TRBD1,many,TRBJ1-4,TGTGCCAGCAACCCCTCAGGGGGCGTAAATGAAAAACTGTTTTTT,CASNPSGGVNEKLFF
TRBV5-1,-,-,TRBJ1-6,TGCGCCAGCAGCTTCGTCTGGGGGAATAATTCACCCCTCCACTTT,CASSFVWGNNSPLHF
TRBV20-1,TRBD2,many,TRBJ2-5,TGCAGTGCTAGAGGTTTTGGACTAGCGGGAGAGACCCAGTACTTC,CSARGFGLAGETQYF
TRBV28,-,many,TRBJ1-1,TGTGCCAGCAGTCTCAACCGGGGGCTTTACACTGAAGCTTTCTTT,CASSLNRGLYTEAFF
TRBV6-1,TRBD1,many,TRBJ2-3,TGTGCCAGCAGTACCGGGACAGCCCTAGGGGATACGCAGTATTTT,CASSTGTALGDTQYF
TRBV19,-,few,TRBJ1-2,TGTGCCAGTAGTATGCACGGGACATCTGACGGCTACACCTTC,CASSMHGTSDGYTF
TRBV5-5,-,many,TRBJ1-6,TGTGCCAGCAGTTTAGAACGTTCACCCCTCCACTTT,CASSLERSPLHF
TRBV5-1,-,-,TRBJ2-7,TGCGCCAGCAGCTTGGAAAGCCGGGGGTGGGAGCAGTACTTC,CASSLESRGWEQYF
TRBV2,-,many,TRBJ2-3,TGTGCCAGCAGTGGAGAGGTCTTAGATACGCAGTATTTT,CASSGEVLDTQYF
TRBV30,TRBD2,-,TRBJ2-5,TGTGCCTGGAGTTTCGGACACACTAGCGGACAAGAGACCCAGTACTTC,CAWSFGHTSGQETQYF
TRBV6-2/TRBV6-3,-,-,TRBJ2-1,TGTGCCAGCAGTGACCCCCGGGCGGGAGCGCAGGGGGCCTCCTACAATGAGCAGTTCTTC,CASSDPRAGAQGASYNEQFF
TRBV6-5,TRBD2,few,TRBJ2-1,TGTGCCAGCAGTACCGAGACTAGCGGGAGGGCTGAGCAGTTCTTC,CASSTETSGRAEQFF
TRBV2,-,many,TRBJ2-7,TGTGCCAGCATACTCAGGCCCTGGGGCGAGCAGTACTTC,CASILRPWGEQYF
TRBV24-1,-,few,TRBJ1-1,TGTGCCACCACGCAGGGGCAGGGGATGAACACTGAAGCTTTCTTT,CATTQGQGMNTEAFF
TRBV5-1,TRBD2,few,TRBJ2-1,TGCGCCAGCAGCGTAGTTCCCCTAGCGGATGAGCAGTTCTTC,CASSVVPLADEQFF
TRBV19,TRBD1,many,TRBJ2-2,TGTGCCAGTACCGACAGGGGAAACACCGGGGAGCTGTTTTTT,CASTDRGNTGELFF
TRBV6-2/TRBV6-3,-,many,TRBJ1-1,TGTGCCAGCAGTCCGGAAAGAATGAACACTGAAGCTTTCTTT,CASSPERMNTEAFF
TRBV20-1,TRBD2,-,TRBJ2-1,TGCAGTGCTAGAGTCGTTACTAGCGGGAGGATTGGTGAGCAGTTCTTC,CSARVVTSGRIGEQFF
TRBV4-1,TRBD2,few,TRBJ2-7,TGCGCCAGCAGCCATGCGGGAGGTTCAAACGAGCAGTACTTC,CASSHAGGSNEQYF